These T cell receptor beta chains were read from a single sample in a study of response to subunit inactivated influenza vaccine. Each CDR3 protein is one row after TCRdb ran MiXCR on the RT-PCR reads. This repertoire shows about 620,000 distinct CDR3 sequences, approximately 10% found once; its top ten account for 11%. The sample was also reused in another study, on T cells expressing NK-cell markers.

The sample in question was PBMCs from blood, obtained on the day of vaccination. These receptors came from a man aged 50 to 60 who received an inactivated influenza vaccine. The CDR3 runs from the conserved cysteine through the conserved F or W. The order of the fields is clone size, D gene, V gene, J gene, CDR3 DNA, CDR3 protein. A D gene is named only where the DNA matches it firmly. The size of a clone is reported for some rows only, either as once, few or many, or as a class for expanded clones.

>.|.|TRBV12-3/TRBV12-4|TRBJ2-7
TGTGCCAGCAGTTATCGTCAAGGGTCGCGCGAGCAGTACTTC
CASSYRQGSREQYF
>.|TRBD1|TRBV2|TRBJ2-3
TGTGCCAGCAGTGATGGGACAGGTAGCACAGATACGCAGTATTTT
CASSDGTGSTDTQYF
>few|.|TRBV5-1|TRBJ2-1
TGCGCCAGCAGCTTGGGATGGGGCAGCCCCTCCTACAATGAGCAGTTCTTC
CASSLGWGSPSYNEQFF
>few|.|TRBV5-1|TRBJ1-1
TGCGCCAGCAGCTGGGGGCGGAATCCGAACACTGAAGCTTTCTTT
CASSWGRNPNTEAFF
>.|TRBD2|TRBV6-2/TRBV6-3|TRBJ2-7
TGTGCCAGCAGTTACGTCGGACGCACTAGCGTGGGCAACTACGAGCAGTACTTC
CASSYVGRTSVGNYEQYF
>many|TRBD2|TRBV18|TRBJ2-6
TGTGCCAGCTCACCACCTAGCGGGGTCAACTCTGGGGCCAACGTCCTGACTTTC
CASSPPSGVNSGANVLTF
>.|TRBD2|TRBV4-3|TRBJ2-1
TGCGCCAGCAGCGTACTAGCGGGAGGGCTCAACTCCTACAATGAGCAGTTCTTC
CASSVLAGGLNSYNEQFF
>.|.|TRBV19|TRBJ1-2
TGTGCCAGTACCCCGTCACTGAACTATGGCTACACCTTC
CASTPSLNYGYTF
>few|.|TRBV29-1|TRBJ2-7
TGCAGCGTTGTCGCGGGCGGCTACGAGCAGTACTTC
CSVVAGGYEQYF
>.|TRBD2|TRBV10-3|TRBJ2-1
TGTGCCATCCGGGAGGGGACACAAATCTACAATGAGCAGTTCTTC
CAIREGTQIYNEQFF
>.|.|TRBV11-2|TRBJ2-5
TGTGCCAGCAGCCTTGAGGTCACCCAGTACTTC
CASSLEVTQYF
>few|TRBD1|TRBV11-2|TRBJ2-1
TGTGCCAGCAGCTTCCGGACAGGGGTGGGCAATGAGCAGTTCTTC
CASSFRTGVGNEQFF
>few|.|TRBV20-1|TRBJ2-5
TGCAGTGCTAGACAAGGCAGCAAAGAGACCCAGTACTTC
CSARQGSKETQYF
>.|.|TRBV7-9|TRBJ1-4
TGTGCCAGCAGCTTAGGTTGGCAGTTTAATGAAAAACTGTTTTTT
CASSLGWQFNEKLFF
>.|.|TRBV20-1|TRBJ1-6
TGCAGTGCTCTAGGCTGGGACCCCTATAATTCACCCCTCCACTTT
CSALGWDPYNSPLHF
>.|TRBD2|TRBV24-1|TRBJ2-7
TGTGCCACCGGGACTACCTACGAGCAGTACTTC
CATGTTYEQYF
>once|.|TRBV7-3|TRBJ2-1
TGTGCCAGCAGCTACGACTCCCCGGGTGAGCAGTTCTTC
CASSYDSPGEQFF
>.|.|TRBV21-1|TRBJ2-5
TGTGCCAACCTGAGCGGGAGAGAGACCCAGTACTTC
CANLSGRETQYF
>few|TRBD1|TRBV9|TRBJ1-6
TGTGCCAGCAGCGTCCGGGACAGAAATTCACCCCTCCACTTT
CASSVRDRNSPLHF
>.|.|TRBV29-1|TRBJ2-5
TGCAGCGGGGGGGAGTCGGAGACCCAGTACTTC
CSGGESETQYF
>few|TRBD2|TRBV28|TRBJ2-7
TGTGCCAGCAGTTATACTAGCGGGGCTGACTCCTATGAGCAGTACTTC
CASSYTSGADSYEQYF
>.|.|TRBV11-2|TRBJ2-1
TGTGCCAGCATCTCCTCTGGGGGGAAGCAGTTCTTC
CASISSGGKQFF
>.|.|TRBV21-1|TRBJ2-7
TGTGCCAGCAGCAAAGCCTCGGGACAGGGGAATGCCTACGAGCAGTACTTC
CASSKASGQGNAYEQYF
>few|TRBD1|TRBV28|TRBJ2-2
TGTGCCAGCAGTTCATCCCTATTCCGGGACAGCTTGAACACCGGGGAGCTGTTTTTT
CASSSSLFRDSLNTGELFF
>few|TRBD2|TRBV30|TRBJ2-1
TGTGCCTGGGGTCGAGCGGGGGGCATGATTGGTGAGCAGTTCTTC
CAWGRAGGMIGEQFF
>.|.|TRBV15|TRBJ1-6
TGTGCCACCAGCAGAGATTTGGAAGTCCTCCACTTT
CATSRDLEVLHF
>few|TRBD1|TRBV12-3/TRBV12-4|TRBJ2-5
TGTGCCAGCAGCCCTGGGACAGGAGCCCCACAAGAGACCCAGTACTTC
CASSPGTGAPQETQYF
>.|TRBD1|TRBV11-2|TRBJ2-6
TGTGCCAGCAGTCCTACCCATGTCCCGGGACAGGGAACTGGGGCCAACGTCCTGACTTTC
CASSPTHVPGQGTGANVLTF
>few|.|TRBV20-1|TRBJ2-1
TGCAGTGCTAGCTGGGTTTCCTACAATGAGCAGTTCTTC
CSASWVSYNEQFF
>.|.|TRBV12-3/TRBV12-4|TRBJ2-7
TGTGCCAGCAGTTTAGGGTCTCGGCAGACCCGCTACGAGCAGTACTTC
CASSLGSRQTRYEQYF
>.|.|TRBV7-2|TRBJ1-4
TGTGCCAGCAGCCTAGTACCCGGGGCTAGTAATGAAAAACTGTTTTTT
CASSLVPGASNEKLFF
>many|.|TRBV27|TRBJ1-6
TGTGCCAGCAGTTTATTAGGGGCGTTGAATTCACCCCTCCACTTT
CASSLLGALNSPLHF
>.|.|TRBV6-5|TRBJ2-7
TGTGCCAGCAGTTACTCGAAAGGAGGACACGAACCCTACGAGCAGTACTTC
CASSYSKGGHEPYEQYF
>many|TRBD1|TRBV5-1|TRBJ2-1
TGCGCCAGCAGCATCGGGACAGCCAATTACAATGAGCAGTTCTTC
CASSIGTANYNEQFF
>.|TRBD1|TRBV19|TRBJ2-7
TGTGCCAGCAGCTCCGGGACAGGGCTCGAGCAGTACTTC
CASSSGTGLEQYF
>.|.|TRBV11-3|TRBJ2-1
TGTGCCAGCAGCCCCAGAGACTCCGGATACAATGAGCAGTTCTTC
CASSPRDSGYNEQFF
>.|.|TRBV15|TRBJ2-2
TGTGCCACCAGCAGAGACAGACACACCGGGGAGCTGTTTTTT
CATSRDRHTGELFF
>few|TRBD1|TRBV11-2|TRBJ1-1
TGTGCCAGCAGCTTAGAACGGCAGGGGGGGCGAACTGAAGCTTTCTTT
CASSLERQGGRTEAFF
>few|TRBD1|TRBV7-8|TRBJ1-5
TGTGCCAGCAGCTCCTGGACAGGAAATAGCAATCAGCCCCAGCATTTT
CASSSWTGNSNQPQHF
>few|.|TRBV20-1|TRBJ2-7
TGCAGTGCTAGTGCGGGTTCGTCCTACGAGCAGTACTTC
CSASAGSSYEQYF